The TCR beta chain under discussion was sequenced for a study of vaccination effects on CD4 cells after COVID-19 (dated by TCRdb to 2021 to 2024). Looking at the study overall: Each participant received two doses of an mRNA SARS-CoV-2 vaccine, either BNT162b2 or mRNA-1273. In both COVID-19 convalescent patients and infection-naive vaccine recipients, the study compared SARS-CoV-2 spike-specific CD4+ TCR repertoires from before mRNA vaccination with those from after it. A total of more than 8 COVID-19 convalescent patients and several SARS-CoV-2-naive healthy vaccine recipients were included in the full study. In the study, cultures from other donors were sequenced using the Oncomine TCR Beta short-read assay on an Illumina iSeq 100. Here is what the overall study found, with its caveats: Marked clonal contraction was observed in both infection-induced and vaccine-induced clones at late post-vaccination timepoints, consistent with waning T cell responses. In healthy vaccine recipients, vaccine-induced clones were almost all SARS-CoV-2 mono-reactive, with only 1 of 255 cross-reactive with common cold coronaviruses. The study was limited by a small number of convalescent patients and lacked early post-infection timepoints.

Points on this clone: The specificity of this receptor is unknown. No qualities accompany the bases; no much larger clone lies one base away.

Compared with germline, V lacks 4 bases and J lacks 6 bases; bases without a gene match: 12. The CDR3 holds 16 amino acids from the cysteine to the phenylalanine. Just the 48-base CDR3 DNA is kept, in frame starting at base 1. Sequences LGHDT (CDR1) and YNNKEL (CDR2) are obtained from the germline V gene (reference sequence). The protocol used for the library was the immunoSEQ multiplex PCR assay. DNA from the CD4+ T cells that had been cultured and isolated underwent TCR beta CDR3 sequencing. Concerning the study's data processing: The analysis removed non-productive TCR sequences, trimmed reads to the CDR3 region, and retained only CDR3s that were 7 or more amino acids long. Antigen-specific clonotypes were identified using the MANAFEST web app by comparison of expansion in peptide wells against reference cultures. To count as positive, a clone had to show expansion at FDR<0.05 compared with the reference and with all other wells, an odds ratio above 5, and a frequency above 0.1% in two replicate wells. Cross-reactive clonotypes were defined as significantly expanded in SARS-CoV-2 spike wells and in at least one common cold coronavirus spike condition. CDR3 similarity was assessed by Levenshtein distance with the stringdist R package, and unrooted trees were built with ape in R 3.6.1. Imported from immuneACCESS, the table was reduced by TCRdb to in-frame sequences with V and J called. These copies leave out some clones; in studies compared against another copy, an unresolved V gene accounts for under half, and the cause of the remainder is not known. The D gene and trimming were derived from the DNA, and the V and J assignments and clone size from that table. Here the sample has under 13,000 clones; 74% occur a single time. The ten largest make up around 24% of the sample.

In the ViraFEST assay, PBMC were stimulated with viral peptide pools, and antigen-specific CD4+ T cell clonotypes were then identified by expansion using TCR sequencing. After about 9 days of culture, CD4+ T cells were isolated with the EasySep CD4+ T cell isolation kit. Healthy vaccine recipients had no prior SARS-CoV-2 infection, confirmed by negative nucleocapsid antibodies before and after vaccination. Under 2.5 million PBMC per well were cultured with approximately 10 ug/ml peptides in IMDM containing around 5% human AB serum, roughly 10 IU/ml IL-2 and gentamicin. Half of the culture medium was replaced with fresh IL-2-containing medium on days 3 and 7. Unless noted otherwise, every peptide stimulation condition was cultured in triplicate wells. Using Ficoll-Paque Plus gradient centrifugation, PBMC were separated from whole blood and then either used fresh or cryopreserved at -140C. The overlapping peptide pools covered the spike proteins of SARS-CoV-2 and of the common cold coronaviruses HCoV-NL63, HCoV-OC43 and HCoV-229E. The QIAamp micro DNA kit was used to extract genomic DNA from the cultured CD4+ T cells.

This clonotype originated in a human donor who received a COVID-19 vaccine. The source material was CD4+ T cells from PBMCs cultured with HCoV-229E spike peptides, sampled before COVID-19 vaccination. Interpreted using the paper, the cell subset or site label stands for: HCoV-229E spike overlapping peptide pool stimulation. The chain joins TRBV3-1 (or the pseudogene TRBV3-2) to TRBJ2-7; 10 central nucleotides agree with TRBD1. The base sequence is TGTGCCAGCAGCCTTGGCCGGACAGGGGGTGTTGGCGAGCAGTACTTC. Its amino acids are CASSLGRTGGVGEQYF.